This entry is about one T cell receptor (beta chain). The sample belongs to a study of blood T cell repertoires in COVID-19. Study context: Sources were T cells, B-cell-depleted T cells, or PBMCs; the material itself was cDNA or gDNA.

The CDR3 length is 16 residues. Trimming removed 0 bases at V and 1 base at J, with 12 bases between. CDR1 and CDR2 (germline): SGHKS, YYEKEE (reference sequence). Authors' processing steps: Amplifying reference gene primers gave estimates of nucleated cell counts. Assay used: immunoSEQ multiplex PCR; TCRdb lists only in-frame clones, some missing. V, J and clone size were drawn from that table, and D and trimming were deduced from the DNA. The sample comprises about 300,000 clones, around 88% of which are singletons, and approximately 6.6% rests with the top ten. The V call is TRBV5-5, the J call TRBJ2-3; D ambiguous. The sequence came from a woman under 40 who had recovered from COVID-19. Sequenced: peripheral blood. The CDR3 region is CASSLGLASGTDTQYF. DNA of the CDR3: TGTGCCAGCAGCTTGGGACTGGCGTCGGGCACAGATACGCAGTATTTT.